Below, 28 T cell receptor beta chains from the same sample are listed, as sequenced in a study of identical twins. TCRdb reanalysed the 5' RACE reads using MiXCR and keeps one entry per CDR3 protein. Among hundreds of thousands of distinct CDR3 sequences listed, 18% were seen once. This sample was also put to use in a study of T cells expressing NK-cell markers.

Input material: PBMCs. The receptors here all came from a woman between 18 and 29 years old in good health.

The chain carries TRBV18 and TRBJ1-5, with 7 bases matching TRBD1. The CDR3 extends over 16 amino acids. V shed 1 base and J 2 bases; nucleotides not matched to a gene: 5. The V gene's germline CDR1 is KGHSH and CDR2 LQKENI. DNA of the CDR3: TGTGCCAGCTCACCACGATTCCAGGGGGGCAATCAGCCCCAGCATTTT. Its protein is CASSPRFQGGNQPQHF.

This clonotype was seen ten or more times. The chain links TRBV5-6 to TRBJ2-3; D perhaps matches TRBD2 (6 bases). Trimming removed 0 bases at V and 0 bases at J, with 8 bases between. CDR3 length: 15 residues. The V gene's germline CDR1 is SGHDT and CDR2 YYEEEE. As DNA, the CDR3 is TGTGCCAGCAGCTTGGTCGGGACTAGCACAGATACGCAGTATTTT. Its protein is CASSLVGTSTDTQYF.

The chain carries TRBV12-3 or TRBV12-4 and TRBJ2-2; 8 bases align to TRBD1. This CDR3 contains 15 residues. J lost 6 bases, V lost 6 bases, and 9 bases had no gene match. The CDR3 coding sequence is TGTGCCAGCAGCCCCCCCAGGGGGCGCCCCGGGGAGCTGTTTTTT. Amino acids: CASSPPRGRPGELFF.

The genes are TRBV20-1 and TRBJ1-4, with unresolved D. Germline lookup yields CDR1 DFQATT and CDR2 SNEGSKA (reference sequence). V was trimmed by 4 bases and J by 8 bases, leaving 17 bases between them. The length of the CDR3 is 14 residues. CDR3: CSAITHEGREKLFF. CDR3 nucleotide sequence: TGCAGTGCTATCACGCACGAAGGACGCGAAAAACTGTTTTTT.

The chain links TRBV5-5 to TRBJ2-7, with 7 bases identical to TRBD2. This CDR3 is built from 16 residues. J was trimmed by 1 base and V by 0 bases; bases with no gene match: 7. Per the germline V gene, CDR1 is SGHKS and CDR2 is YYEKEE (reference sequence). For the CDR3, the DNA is TGTGCCAGCAGCTTGGCTGCGGGAGCCCTTTCCTACGAGCAGTACTTC. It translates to CASSLAAGALSYEQYF.

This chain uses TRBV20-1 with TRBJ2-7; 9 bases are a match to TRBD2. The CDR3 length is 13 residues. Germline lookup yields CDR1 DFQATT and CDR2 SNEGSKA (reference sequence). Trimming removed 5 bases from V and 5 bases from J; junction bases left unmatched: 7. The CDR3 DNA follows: TGCAGTGCTTACGGGGCTAGCGGGGACGAGCAGTACTTC. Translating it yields CSAYGASGDEQYF.

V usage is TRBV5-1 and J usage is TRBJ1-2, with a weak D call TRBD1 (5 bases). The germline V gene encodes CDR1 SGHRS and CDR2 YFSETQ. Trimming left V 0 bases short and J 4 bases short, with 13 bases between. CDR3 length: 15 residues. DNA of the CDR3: TGCGCCAGCAGCTTGGGAGTGGGGACCACCTATGGCTACACCTTC. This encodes CASSLGVGTTYGYTF. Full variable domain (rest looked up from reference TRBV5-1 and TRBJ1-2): KAGVTQTPRYLIKTRGQQVTLSCSPISGHRSVSWYQQTPGQGLQFLFEYFSETQRNKGNFPGRFSGRQFSNSRSEMNVSTLELGDSALYLCASSLGVGTTYGYTFGSGTRLTVV.

The CDR3 loop reads CASTPLGQNTGELFF. DNA of the CDR3: TGTGCCAGCACACCATTAGGGCAGAACACCGGGGAGCTGTTTTTT. V gene TRBV27 combines with J gene TRBJ2-2; D not resolved. Germline assignment: CDR1 MNHEY and CDR2 SMNVEV (reference sequence). Trimming removed 7 bases from V and 1 base from J, with 13 bases in between. CDR3 length equals 15 residues.

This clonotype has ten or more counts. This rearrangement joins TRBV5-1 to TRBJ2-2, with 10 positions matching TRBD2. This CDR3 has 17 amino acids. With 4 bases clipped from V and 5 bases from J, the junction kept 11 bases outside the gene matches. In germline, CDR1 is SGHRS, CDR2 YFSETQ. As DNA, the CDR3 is TGCGCCAGCAGCCACCAAGCGGGGGGGCCGTGGACCGGGGAGCTGTTTTTT. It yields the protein CASSHQAGGPWTGELFF.

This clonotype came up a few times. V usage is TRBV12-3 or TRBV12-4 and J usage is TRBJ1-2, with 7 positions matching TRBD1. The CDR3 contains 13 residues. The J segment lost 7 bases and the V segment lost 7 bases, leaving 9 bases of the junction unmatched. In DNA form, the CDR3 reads TGTGCCAGCACCGTTACAGGGGTGGCTGGCTACACCTTC. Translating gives CASTVTGVAGYTF.

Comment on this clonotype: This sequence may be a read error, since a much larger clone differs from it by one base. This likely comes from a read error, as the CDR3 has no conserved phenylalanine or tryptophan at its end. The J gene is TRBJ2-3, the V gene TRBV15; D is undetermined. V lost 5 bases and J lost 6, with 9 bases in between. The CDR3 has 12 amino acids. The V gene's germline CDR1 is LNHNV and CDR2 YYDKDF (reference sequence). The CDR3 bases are TGTGCCACCAGCGATCGAGGCGATACGCAGTATTAT. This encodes CATSDRGDTQYY.

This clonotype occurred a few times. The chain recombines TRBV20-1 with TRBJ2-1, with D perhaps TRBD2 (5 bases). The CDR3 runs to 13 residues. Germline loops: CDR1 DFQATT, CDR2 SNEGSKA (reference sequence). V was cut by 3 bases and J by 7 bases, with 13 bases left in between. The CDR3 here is CSASPWGANEQFF. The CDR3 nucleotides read TGCAGTGCTAGCCCCTGGGGAGCTAATGAGCAGTTCTTC.

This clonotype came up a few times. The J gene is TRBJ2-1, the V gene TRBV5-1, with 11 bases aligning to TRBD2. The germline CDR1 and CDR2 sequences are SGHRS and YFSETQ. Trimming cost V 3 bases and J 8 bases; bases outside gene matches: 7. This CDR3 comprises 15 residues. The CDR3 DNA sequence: TGCGCCAGCAGCTCTACTAGCGGGAGTGGCTATGAGCAGTTCTTC. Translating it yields CASSSTSGSGYEQFF.

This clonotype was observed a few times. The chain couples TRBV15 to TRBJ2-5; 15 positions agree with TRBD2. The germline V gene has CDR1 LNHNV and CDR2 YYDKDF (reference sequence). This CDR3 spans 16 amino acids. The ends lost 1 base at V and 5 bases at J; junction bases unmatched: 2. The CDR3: CATSRGTSGRVETQYF. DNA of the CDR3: TGTGCCACCAGCAGAGGGACTAGCGGGAGGGTTGAGACCCAGTACTTC.

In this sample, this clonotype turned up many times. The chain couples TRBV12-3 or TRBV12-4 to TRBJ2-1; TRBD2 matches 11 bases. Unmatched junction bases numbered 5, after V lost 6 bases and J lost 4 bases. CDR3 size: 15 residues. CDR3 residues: CASSFGLAGYNEQFF. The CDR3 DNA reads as TGTGCCAGCAGCTTCGGACTAGCGGGTTACAATGAGCAGTTCTTC.

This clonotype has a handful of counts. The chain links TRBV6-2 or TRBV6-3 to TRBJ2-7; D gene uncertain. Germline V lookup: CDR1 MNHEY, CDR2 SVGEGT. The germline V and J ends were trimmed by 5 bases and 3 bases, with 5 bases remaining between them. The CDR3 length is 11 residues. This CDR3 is CASSPYYEQYF. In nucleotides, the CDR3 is TGTGCCAGCAGTCCTTACTACGAGCAGTACTTC.

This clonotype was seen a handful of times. The CDR3, as DNA: TGTGCCAGCAGCTTAAGCTGTCCGACAGGCACAGATACGCAGTATTTT. It translates to CASSLSCPTGTDTQYF. V gene TRBV7-9 combines with J gene TRBJ2-3; perhaps TRBD1 as D (5 bases). CDR3 length: 16 residues. The germline CDR1 and CDR2 sequences are SEHNR and FQNEAQ (reference sequence). Trimming pared 2 bases from V and 1 base from J, leaving 13 bases between. The full variable domain, with the rest looked up from reference TRBV7-9 and TRBJ2-3, is DTGVSQNPRHKITKRGQNVTFRCDPISEHNRLYWYRQTLGQGPEFLTYFQNEAQLEKSRLLSDRFSAERPKGSFSTLEIQRTEQGDSAMYLCASSLSCPTGTDTQYFGPGTRLTVL.

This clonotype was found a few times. This CDR3 is CSPILGTGGKNYGYTF. The CDR3 nucleotides are TGCAGCCCAATTCTCGGGACAGGGGGCAAGAACTATGGCTACACCTTC. J is TRBJ1-2 and V is TRBV29-1, with TRBD1 matching over 12 bases. V gave up 8 bases and J gave up 2 bases; unmatched junction bases: 12. CDR3 size: 16 residues. Germline V gene lookup returns CDR1 SQVTM and CDR2 ANQGSEA.

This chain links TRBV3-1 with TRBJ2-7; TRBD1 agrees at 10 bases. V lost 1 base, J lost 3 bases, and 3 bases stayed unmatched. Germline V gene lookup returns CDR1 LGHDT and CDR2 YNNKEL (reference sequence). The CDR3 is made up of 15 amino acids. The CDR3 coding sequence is TGTGCCAGCAGCCAAGGTGACAGGGGGCACTACGAGCAGTACTTC. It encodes CASSQGDRGHYEQYF.

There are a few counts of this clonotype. CDR3 nucleotide sequence: TGTGCCACCCGGGACAGGGGACACGAGCAGTACTTC. It is translated as CATRDRGHEQYF. The chain is built from TRBV24-1 and TRBJ2-7, with 10 bases matching TRBD1. Germline trimming cut 9 bases from V and 5 bases from J; bases unmatched to any gene: 3. The germline gives CDR1 KGHDR, CDR2 SFDVKD. This CDR3 comprises 12 residues.

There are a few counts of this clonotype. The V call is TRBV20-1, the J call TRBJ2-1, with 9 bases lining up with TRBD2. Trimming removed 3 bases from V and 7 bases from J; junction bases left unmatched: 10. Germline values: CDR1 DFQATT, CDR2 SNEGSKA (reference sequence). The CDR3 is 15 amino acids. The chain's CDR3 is CSARSLAGAGNEQFF. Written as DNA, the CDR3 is TGCAGTGCTAGGTCCTTAGCGGGAGCGGGGAATGAGCAGTTCTTC.

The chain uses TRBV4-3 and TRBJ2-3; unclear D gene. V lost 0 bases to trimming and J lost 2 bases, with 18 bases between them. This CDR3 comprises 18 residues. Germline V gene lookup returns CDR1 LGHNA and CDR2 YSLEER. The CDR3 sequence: CASSQDLLRPRPTDTQYF. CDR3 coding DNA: TGCGCCAGCAGCCAAGACTTATTGCGGCCTCGGCCCACAGATACGCAGTATTTT.

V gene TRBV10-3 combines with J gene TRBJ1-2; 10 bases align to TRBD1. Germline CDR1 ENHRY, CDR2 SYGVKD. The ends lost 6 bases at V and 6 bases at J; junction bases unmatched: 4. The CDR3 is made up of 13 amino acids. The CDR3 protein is CAISRDRGDGYTF. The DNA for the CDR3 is TGTGCCATCAGCCGGGACAGGGGAGATGGCTACACCTTC.

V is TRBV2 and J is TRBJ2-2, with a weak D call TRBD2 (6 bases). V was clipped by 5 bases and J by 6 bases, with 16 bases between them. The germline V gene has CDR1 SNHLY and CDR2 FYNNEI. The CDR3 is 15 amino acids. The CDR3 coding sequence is TGTGCCAGCAGTAAAATGGGGGGTGCAGCCGGGGAGCTGTTTTTT. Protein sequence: CASSKMGGAAGELFF.

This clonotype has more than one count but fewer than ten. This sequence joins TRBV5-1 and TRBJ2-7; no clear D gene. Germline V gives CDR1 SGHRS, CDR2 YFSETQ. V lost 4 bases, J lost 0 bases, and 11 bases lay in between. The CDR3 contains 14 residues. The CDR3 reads CASSLTYSSYEQYF. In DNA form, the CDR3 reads TGCGCCAGCAGCCTAACGTACAGCTCCTACGAGCAGTACTTC.

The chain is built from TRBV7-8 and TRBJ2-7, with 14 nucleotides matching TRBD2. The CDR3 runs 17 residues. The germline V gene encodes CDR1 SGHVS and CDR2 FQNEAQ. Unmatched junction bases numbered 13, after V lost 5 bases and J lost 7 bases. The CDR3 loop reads CASSRARGLAGDYEQYF. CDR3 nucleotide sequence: TGTGCCAGCAGCCGCGCCCGGGGACTAGCGGGAGACTATGAGCAGTACTTC.

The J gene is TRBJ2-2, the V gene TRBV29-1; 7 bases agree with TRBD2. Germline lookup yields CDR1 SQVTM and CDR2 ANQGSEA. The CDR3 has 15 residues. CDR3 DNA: TGCACCGCCAACGGACCAGCGGGAAACACCGGGGAGCTGTTTTTT. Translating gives CTANGPAGNTGELFF.

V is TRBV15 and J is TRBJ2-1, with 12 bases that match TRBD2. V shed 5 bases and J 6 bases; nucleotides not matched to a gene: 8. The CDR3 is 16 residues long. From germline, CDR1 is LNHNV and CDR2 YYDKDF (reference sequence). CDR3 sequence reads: CATSGPGTSGFNEQFF. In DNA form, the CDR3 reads TGTGCCACCAGCGGTCCCGGGACTAGCGGGTTCAATGAGCAGTTCTTC.